This record looks at one TCR beta chain sequence and its context. This sample was included in a study of CD4 and CD8 cells across lung adenocarcinoma regions. A single record per CDR3 protein comes from TCRdb applying MiXCR to the PCR reads. Of some 23,000 distinct CDR3 sequences listed, 40% to 50% are singletons. Germline CDR1 and CDR2: SEHNR and FQNEAQ (reference sequence). The CDR3 totals 16 residues. Trimming cost V 0 bases and J 0 bases, with 9 bases left between them. This receptor was taken from a male donor with lung adenocarcinoma. The CD4 and CD8 labels of this study may be unreliable. V and J are TRBV7-9 and TRBJ1-3; D remains ambiguous. Sequenced input: CD8+ T cells from the center of a lung tumor. The CDR3 reads CASSLAVASSGNTIYF. The DNA for the CDR3 is TGTGCCAGCAGCTTAGCGGTAGCCTCCTCTGGAAACACCATATATTTT. Full variable domain (outside the CDR3, taken from reference TRBV7-9 and TRBJ1-3): DTGVSQNPRHKITKRGQNVTFRCDPISEHNRLYWYRQTLGQGPEFLTYFQNEAQLEKSRLLSDRFSAERPKGSFSTLEIQRTEQGDSAMYLCASSLAVASSGNTIYFGEGSWLTVV.